These 29 T cell receptor beta chains originate from one sample sequenced in a study of T cell responses to AZD1222 COVID-19 vaccine. Measured with immunoSEQ multiplex PCR; TCRdb has only the in-frame clones, and not every one. This table has 200,000 or so clones, around 87% appearing once. This material consisted of peripheral blood, taken on day 0 of MenACWY control vaccination. These TCRs come from an adult in good health.

The V and J genes are TRBV14 and TRBJ2-2; tentative D call: TRBD1 (6 bases). CDR1 SGHDN and CDR2 FVKESK come from the germline V gene. Trimming cost V 1 base and J 6 bases, with 6 bases left between them. The CDR3 covers 13 residues. The CDR3, as DNA: TGTGCCAGCAGCCAAGCAGGGGCCGGGGAGCTGTTTTTT. Translation gives CASSQAGAGELFF.

V gene TRBV6-2 or TRBV6-3 combines with J gene TRBJ1-5; no definite D call. The CDR3 totals 14 residues. Trimming took off 2 bases at V and 0 bases at J, with 5 bases between the two ends. Germline assignment: CDR1 MNHEY and CDR2 SVGEGT. The CDR3 here is CASSYRDSNQPQHF. CDR3 nucleotides: TGTGCCAGCAGTTACAGGGATAGCAATCAGCCCCAGCATTTT.

The genes are TRBV5-1 and TRBJ2-2; the match to TRBD2 covers 11 bases. V gave up 7 bases and J gave up 0 bases; unmatched junction bases: 5. Germline CDR1 reads SGHRS; CDR2 reads YFSETQ. The CDR3 contains 16 residues. The CDR3 DNA follows: TGCGCCAGCGCTAGCGGGAGGCGACCGAACACCGGGGAGCTGTTTTTT. This sequence encodes CASASGRRPNTGELFF.

This chain connects TRBV27 to TRBJ1-1; D is ambiguous. The CDR3 totals 15 residues. The V gene lost 4 bases and the J gene lost 2 bases, with 14 bases spanning the gap. Germline V gene lookup returns CDR1 MNHEY and CDR2 SMNVEV (reference sequence). CDR3 protein: CASSSRVEPNTEAFF. DNA for the CDR3: TGTGCCAGCAGTTCCCGCGTGGAACCTAACACTGAAGCTTTCTTT.

The chain recombines TRBV9 with TRBJ2-2; TRBD1 or TRBD2 may be the D gene (5 bases each). Germline V lookup: CDR1 SGDLS, CDR2 YYNGEE. This CDR3 has 16 amino acids. Between the trimmed V and J ends, which lost 4 bases and 8 bases, there was a span of 21 bases. This CDR3 reads CASSLGRAPAPGELFF. As DNA, the CDR3 is TGTGCCAGCAGCCTGGGACGGGCCCCCGCTCCGGGGGAGCTGTTTTTT.

This sequence joins TRBV7-6 and TRBJ1-4; 8 positions agree with TRBD1. The germline gives CDR1 SGHVS, CDR2 FNYEAQ. Trimming cost V 6 bases and J 2 bases; bases outside gene matches: 11. The length of the CDR3 is 17 residues. The CDR3 DNA reads as TGTGCCAGCAGTCTCACTCAAACAGGGGGGACTAATGAAAAACTGTTTTTT. It yields the protein CASSLTQTGGTNEKLFF.

CDR3 nucleotide sequence: TGTGCCAGCAGTGGTAACAGTGGTTCCTACAATGAGCAGTTCTTC. Translation gives CASSGNSGSYNEQFF. The chain employs TRBV6-4 and TRBJ2-1, with unresolved D. The V gene's germline CDR1 is MRHNA and CDR2 SNTAGT. The CDR3 is 15 amino acids. V was pared by 4 bases and J by 1 base, with 11 bases between.

The chain links TRBV7-8 to TRBJ1-5, with unresolved D. V lost 8 bases and J 6 bases, leaving 11 bases between the germline ends. Germline V gene data show CDR1 as SGHVS and CDR2 as FQNEAQ. The CDR3 loop spans 12 amino acids. The CDR3 reads CASGPAGQPQHF. DNA for the CDR3: TGTGCCAGCGGGCCCGCGGGTCAGCCCCAGCATTTT. Looking up the rest from reference TRBV7-8 and TRBJ1-5 gives the full variable domain: GAGVSQSPRYKVAKRGQDVALRCDPISGHVSLFWYQQALGQGPEFLTYFQNEAQLDKSGLPSDRFFAERPEGSVSTLKIQRTQQEDSAVYLCASGPAGQPQHFGDGTRLSIL.

This clone showed up just once. V and J are TRBV19 and TRBJ1-1; the D gene is possibly TRBD1 (6 bases). Germline CDR1 is LNHDA and CDR2 is SQIVND (reference sequence). CDR3 length equals 12 residues. The V end lost 9 bases, the J end lost 5 bases, and 13 bases lay between the germline ends. This chain's CDR3 is CASRGLRTEAFF. Written as DNA, the CDR3 is TGTGCCAGCCGGGGGCTGAGGACTGAAGCTTTCTTT.

The J gene is TRBJ1-4, the V gene TRBV30, with 8 bases matching TRBD1. From germline, CDR1 is GTSNPN and CDR2 SVGIG (reference sequence). V lost 3 bases, J lost 7 bases, and 7 bases stayed unmatched. CDR3 length: 14 amino acids. For the CDR3, the DNA is TGTGCCTGGAGCCCTACAGGGGGGGCTGAAAAACTGTTTTTT. It codes for CAWSPTGGAEKLFF.

The chain carries TRBV7-6 and TRBJ1-1; D uncertain. This CDR3 is built from 13 residues. V lost 4 bases, J lost 7 bases, and 13 bases lay in between. The germline V gene encodes CDR1 SGHVS and CDR2 FNYEAQ. The CDR3 DNA is TGTGCCAGCAGCTCCTTAGCGGGAAATGAAGCTTTCTTT. Protein: CASSSLAGNEAFF.

The chain combines TRBV7-7 with TRBJ2-5; 8 nucleotides line up with TRBD2. The CDR3 has 16 residues. V shed 4 bases, J shed 7 bases, and the junction held 14 bases outside the gene matches. Germline loops: CDR1 SSHAT, CDR2 FNYEAQ (reference sequence). In nucleotides, the CDR3 is TGTGCCAGCAGCTCGGACGGACTAGCCAGCCGCGCGACCCAGTACTTC. Translating it yields CASSSDGLASRATQYF.

This chain links TRBV7-2 with TRBJ2-1; D possibly matches TRBD1 or TRBD2 (6 bases each). The V gene lost 6 bases and the J gene lost 9 bases, with 9 bases spanning the gap. The V gene's germline CDR1 is SGHTA and CDR2 FQGNSA. The CDR3 length is 11 residues. The CDR3 loop is CASRGGFEQFF. CDR3 bases: TGTGCCAGCAGAGGGGGGTTTGAGCAGTTCTTC.

The rearrangement uses TRBV5-1 and TRBJ2-7, with a tentative D call TRBD1 (5 bases). Trimming pared 2 bases from V and 3 bases from J, leaving 9 bases between. This CDR3 comprises 13 residues. CDR1 and CDR2 (germline): SGHRS, YFSETQ. The CDR3, as DNA: TGCGCCAGCAGCTTCGACAGAAACTACGAGCAGTACTTC. Its protein product is CASSFDRNYEQYF.

As for this clone: The CDR3 does not close with the conserved phenylalanine or tryptophan, likely indicating a read error. It is unclear where the CDR3 begins or ends on the DNA, so no DNA is shown, and the CDR3 is as TCRdb lists it. The V gene is TRBV11-2, the J gene TRBJ2-7; the D call of TRBD2 is as the table states it, not checked on the DNA. The CDR3 length equals 13 residues, ends included. The germline gives CDR1 SGHAT, CDR2 FQNNGV. This CDR3 is CASSLYPGGAFRI.

The chain joins TRBV11-3 to TRBJ2-1; no clear D. The length of the CDR3 is 15 residues. V lost 0 bases, J lost 7 bases, and 13 bases lay in between. Germline V CDR1 and CDR2: SGHNT, YENEEA. The DNA for the CDR3 is TGTGCCAGCAGCTTAGATCGAGTAGCTTCGAATGAGCAGTTCTTC. This translates into CASSLDRVASNEQFF.

The chain has TRBV2 and TRBJ1-5, with D unclear. V lost 6 bases, J lost 0 bases, and 9 bases lay in between. The CDR3 totals 14 residues. Germline CDR1 SNHLY, CDR2 FYNNEI. CDR3 amino acids: CASRTDPSNQPQHF. CDR3 DNA sequence: TGTGCCAGCAGAACGGATCCTAGCAATCAGCCCCAGCATTTT.

The chain combines TRBV20-1 with TRBJ2-5; D is perhaps TRBD1 or TRBD2 (6 bases each). Germline CDR1 and CDR2: DFQATT and SNEGSKA (reference sequence). Trimming cost V 3 bases and J 5 bases, with 19 bases left between them. The CDR3 sequence is 15 residues long. As DNA, the CDR3 is TGCAGTGCTAGTACGGACCCCGAAGGGGGGGAGACCCAGTACTTC. As protein: CSASTDPEGGETQYF.

This rearrangement joins TRBV6-5 to TRBJ1-5; TRBD1 matches at 7 bases. V trimming: 2 bases; J trimming: 5 bases; junction bases outside the gene matches: 3. CDR1 and CDR2 from the germline V gene are MNHEY and SVGAGI. The CDR3 runs to 14 residues. The CDR3 region has the DNA TGTGCCAGCAGTTACGACAGGGAGGATCAGCCCCAGCATTTT. As protein: CASSYDREDQPQHF.

For the CDR3, the DNA is TGTGCCAGCAGTGAAGGGACCCGAGGGCAGTTCTTC. As protein: CASSEGTRGQFF. This chain connects TRBV6-1 to TRBJ2-1; D remains ambiguous. Germline V gene sequence: CDR1 MNHNS, CDR2 SASEGT. The CDR3 contains 12 residues. Deletions cut 1 base from V and 12 bases from J, with 10 bases between.

The chain recombines TRBV2 with TRBJ2-6; D remains ambiguous. Trimming stripped 2 bases from V and 0 bases from J, with 8 bases between. This CDR3 is 16 amino acids long. Germline V CDR1 and CDR2: SNHLY, FYNNEI. The CDR3 reads CASSESFGSGANVLTF. Here the CDR3 DNA reads TGTGCCAGCAGTGAATCCTTCGGCTCTGGGGCCAACGTCCTGACTTTC. Combining the CDR3 with reference TRBV2 and TRBJ2-6 gives the whole variable domain EPEVTQTPSHQVTQMGQEVILRCVPISNHLYFYWYRQILGQKVEFLVSFYNNEISEKSEIFDDQFSVERPDGSNFTLKIRSTKLEDSAMYFCASSESFGSGANVLTFGAGSRLTVL.

A note on this clone: Within the sample, other DNA sequences also encode this same CDR3. This rearrangement joins TRBV18 to TRBJ1-5, with D perhaps matching TRBD1 (5 bases). Germline CDR1 is KGHSH and CDR2 is LQKENI. The CDR3 has 15 residues. Trimming cost V 3 bases and J 6 bases, with 15 bases left between them. CDR3: CASSPGTGGGQPQHF. CDR3 coding DNA: TGTGCCAGCTCACCTGGGACGGGCGGGGGTCAGCCCCAGCATTTT. Full variable domain (remainder filled in from reference TRBV18 and TRBJ1-5): NAGVMQNPRHLVRRRGQEARLRCSPMKGHSHVYWYRQLPEEGLKFMVYLQKENIIDESGMPKERFSAEFPKEGPSILRIQQVVRGDSAAYFCASSPGTGGGQPQHFGDGTRLSIL.

This chain uses TRBV28 with TRBJ2-5; 10 positions agree with TRBD2. J gave up 5 bases and V 6 bases, and 15 bases lay outside the gene matches. Germline CDR1 reads MDHEN; CDR2 reads SYDVKM. This CDR3 contains 17 residues. Written as DNA, the CDR3 is TGTGCCAGCAGACCTGCCGGACTAGCGGCCTTCGGGGAGACCCAGTACTTC. Its translation is CASRPAGLAAFGETQYF.

V usage is TRBV7-9 and J usage is TRBJ2-1; TRBD2 is a possible D gene (6 bases). CDR3 length: 15 amino acids. V was cut by 3 bases and J by 3 bases, with 12 bases left in between. Per the germline V gene, CDR1 is SEHNR and CDR2 is FQNEAQ (reference sequence). In DNA, the CDR3 is TGTGCCAGCAGCTTTCTAGGGACTGGCTACAATGAGCAGTTCTTC. It codes for CASSFLGTGYNEQFF. The full variable domain, with the rest looked up from reference TRBV7-9 and TRBJ2-1, is DTGVSQNPRHKITKRGQNVTFRCDPISEHNRLYWYRQTLGQGPEFLTYFQNEAQLEKSRLLSDRFSAERPKGSFSTLEIQRTEQGDSAMYLCASSFLGTGYNEQFFGPGTRLTVL.

CDR3 bases: TGCAGTGCTAGACAGGGGAATGAGCAGTTCTTC. Protein product: CSARQGNEQFF. The genes are TRBV20-1 and TRBJ2-1, with D perhaps TRBD1 (6 bases). The CDR3 is 11 residues long. V lost 2 bases, J lost 7 bases, and 6 bases lay in between. Germline V lookup: CDR1 DFQATT, CDR2 SNEGSKA (reference sequence).

The V gene is TRBV28, the J gene TRBJ1-3; D unresolved. Trimming removed 7 bases at V and 0 bases at J, with 10 bases between. The CDR3 sequence is 14 residues long. Germline V gene data show CDR1 as MDHEN and CDR2 as SYDVKM. This chain's CDR3 is CASNAADSGNTIYF. The CDR3 DNA reads as TGTGCCAGCAATGCCGCGGACTCTGGAAACACCATATATTTT.

V and J are TRBV11-2 and TRBJ2-7; 11 positions match TRBD2. The CDR3 contains 15 residues. The germline V gene encodes CDR1 SGHAT and CDR2 FQNNGV. V dropped 2 bases and J dropped 2; count of bases not matched to a gene: 2. CDR3 sequence reads: CASSLLAGGAYEQYF. The DNA for the CDR3 is TGTGCCAGCAGCTTACTAGCGGGAGGAGCCTACGAGCAGTACTTC.

The J gene is TRBJ2-7, the V gene TRBV29-1, with D perhaps matching TRBD1 or TRBD2 (5 bases each). There are 11 residues in the CDR3. CDR1 SQVTM and CDR2 ANQGSEA come from the germline V gene. Trimming stripped 7 bases from V and 4 bases from J, with 11 bases between. CDR3 DNA: TGCAGCGGTATCAGGGAGTACGAGCAGTACTTC. This sequence encodes CSGIREYEQYF.

This clone was seen just once. The CDR3 is CASSLSLAGNQPQHF. The CDR3 nucleotides read TGTGCCAGCAGCTTGAGTCTGGCAGGGAATCAGCCCCAGCATTTT. This sequence joins TRBV7-2 and TRBJ1-5; D perhaps matches TRBD1 (5 bases). Trimming cost V 3 bases and J 4 bases, with 13 bases left between them. The CDR3 is 15 residues long. CDR1 and CDR2 (germline): SGHTA, FQGNSA.